The 30 T cell receptor beta chains presented below share a single source sample, sequenced in a study of memory CD4+ T cells and cytomegalovirus serostatus. The assay was immunoSEQ multiplex PCR, and TCRdb's table has in-frame clones only and misses some. The repertoire holds some 52,000 clones, with more than 70% as singletons. The sort gate was single viable CD3+CD4+CD8-CD45RO+ cells for memory CD4+ T cells. Sequencing was carried out using memory CD4+ T cells from blood. These receptors were obtained from an adult in good health and CMV-seropositive.

The rearrangement links TRBV7-2 to TRBJ2-1, with D possibly being TRBD2 (5 bases). The CDR3 consists of 13 residues. The V and J ends lost 3 bases and 6 bases respectively, with 9 bases between them. The germline V gene has CDR1 SGHTA and CDR2 FQGNSA. This CDR3 reads CASSLPSRNEQFF. CDR3 bases: TGTGCCAGCAGCTTGCCTAGCCGCAATGAGCAGTTCTTC. The full variable domain, its missing parts supplied by reference TRBV7-2 and TRBJ2-1, is GAGVSQSPSNKVTEKGKDVELRCDPISGHTALYWYRQSLGQGLEFLIYFQGNSAPDKSGLPSDRFSAERTGGSVSTLTIQRTQQEDSAVYLCASSLPSRNEQFFGPGTRLTVL.

The rearrangement links TRBV10-3 to TRBJ1-1; perhaps TRBD1 as D (6 bases). The V gene lost 2 bases and the J gene lost 3 bases, with 19 bases spanning the gap. Per germline, CDR1 ENHRY and CDR2 SYGVKD. The length of the CDR3 is 17 residues. For the CDR3, the DNA is TGTGCCATCAGTGAGAGGTCGATGACCCCAGGGGACACTGAAGCTTTCTTT. Translated: CAISERSMTPGDTEAFF.

The rearrangement joins TRBV2 to TRBJ1-5; D might be TRBD1 (5 bases). V lost 4 bases and J 7 bases, leaving 17 bases between the germline ends. The CDR3 has 15 amino acids. Germline V lookup: CDR1 SNHLY, CDR2 FYNNEI. For the CDR3, the DNA is TGTGCCAGCAGTGGAGGATTGGGGGTCAGCCAGCCCCAGCATTTT. Translating it yields CASSGGLGVSQPQHF.

The chain combines TRBV9 with TRBJ2-7, with 8 positions matching TRBD1. The ends lost 0 bases at V and 3 bases at J; junction bases unmatched: 2. This CDR3 is 14 amino acids long. Germline CDR1 SGDLS, CDR2 YYNGEE. The CDR3 DNA is TGTGCCAGCAGCGTAGCTACAGGGGGCTACGAGCAGTACTTC. Its translation: CASSVATGGYEQYF.

The genes are TRBV5-1 and TRBJ1-2, with D hard to call. The germline V gene has CDR1 SGHRS and CDR2 YFSETQ. This CDR3 spans 15 amino acids. Trimming shortened V by 1 base and J by 3 bases, and 13 bases separated the two germline ends. This CDR3 is CASSLTGNRDYGYTF. Here the CDR3 DNA reads TGCGCCAGCAGCTTGACTGGAAATAGGGACTATGGCTACACCTTC.

As regards this clone: This specimen includes other DNA sequences encoding the same CDR3. The rearrangement uses TRBV6-5 and TRBJ1-1; D gene ambiguous. V was pared by 4 bases and J by 1 base, with 10 bases between. CDR3 length: 14 amino acids. Germline CDR1 reads MNHEY; CDR2 reads SVGAGI. The CDR3 DNA is TGTGCCAGCAGTTCCCCCCGACAGAACACTGAAGCTTTCTTT. Its translation: CASSSPRQNTEAFF.

This clone appeared a few times. The J gene is TRBJ1-4, the V gene TRBV7-2; 7 nucleotides match TRBD1. The CDR3 is 15 residues long. Trimming at V came to 5 bases and at J to 8 bases, leaving 11 bases not matched to a gene. Germline CDR1 SGHTA, CDR2 FQGNSA. The DNA for the CDR3 is TGTGCCAGCAGCCCTCGGACAGGAGGTCCGGAAAAACTGTTTTTT. It codes for CASSPRTGGPEKLFF.

This clone was seen a few times. The genes are TRBV6-1 and TRBJ1-5; 9 nucleotides agree with TRBD1. V lost 4 bases, J lost 10 bases, and 14 bases stayed unmatched. The V gene's germline CDR1 is MNHNS and CDR2 SASEGT. The CDR3 is 16 amino acids. CDR3 in DNA: TGTGCCAGCAGTGCGGGACAGGGCTCCCCTATCAGCCCCCAGCATTTT. Amino acid sequence: CASSAGQGSPISPQHF.

V and J are TRBV28 and TRBJ1-2; 10 bases match TRBD1. CDR1 and CDR2 from the germline V gene are MDHEN and SYDVKM. The V segment lost 3 bases and the J segment 0 bases; nucleotides outside the gene matches: 10. The CDR3 is made up of 18 amino acids. The CDR3 sequence: CASSFGGTGDLPNYGYTF. The CDR3, as DNA: TGTGCCAGCAGTTTCGGTGGGACAGGGGATCTACCTAACTATGGCTACACCTTC.

This chain links TRBV2 with TRBJ2-3; 8 positions match TRBD2. V shed 4 bases and J 2 bases; nucleotides not matched to a gene: 5. This CDR3 has 15 amino acids. Per germline, CDR1 SNHLY and CDR2 FYNNEI. CDR3 in DNA: TGTGCCAGCAGTGTGGGACTAGAGGTCACAGATACGCAGTATTTT. As protein: CASSVGLEVTDTQYF.

V is TRBV7-2 and J is TRBJ2-5; D gene unclear. The germline CDR1 and CDR2 sequences are SGHTA and FQGNSA. The CDR3 consists of 13 residues. V lost 2 bases, J lost 1 base, and 5 bases lay in between. CDR3 nucleotide sequence: TGTGCCAGCAGCTTAACCCCCCAAGAGACCCAGTACTTC. Its protein is CASSLTPQETQYF.

The chain carries TRBV2 and TRBJ2-7, with 7 bases fitting TRBD1. The junction had 6 bases not matched to a gene; V was cut back by 7 bases and J by 3 bases. The CDR3 totals 13 residues. Germline V CDR1 and CDR2: SNHLY, FYNNEI. The CDR3: CASNRDSDYEQYF. CDR3 nucleotides: TGTGCCAGCAACCGGGACAGCGACTACGAGCAGTACTTC.

This rearrangement joins TRBV10-3 to TRBJ1-2; D might be TRBD1 (5 bases). The germline CDR1 and CDR2 sequences are ENHRY and SYGVKD. V lost 0 bases to trimming and J lost 8 bases, with 10 bases between them. The CDR3 totals 13 residues. The CDR3 coding sequence is TGTGCCATCAGTGAGTCGACAGCTGGGGGCTACACCTTC. Protein product: CAISESTAGGYTF.

This clone was detected only once. This chain joins TRBV28 and TRBJ2-2; TRBD2 matches at 7 bases. Trimming cost V 2 bases and J 0 bases; bases outside gene matches: 3. The germline gives CDR1 MDHEN, CDR2 SYDVKM. This CDR3 has 16 amino acids. The chain's CDR3 is CASSLAGATNTGELFF. The CDR3 DNA reads TGTGCCAGCAGTTTAGCGGGAGCCACGAACACCGGGGAGCTGTTTTTT.

The chain uses TRBV5-1 and TRBJ1-4; TRBD1 agrees at 7 bases. The CDR3 loop spans 16 amino acids. With 4 bases clipped from V and 8 bases from J, the junction kept 14 bases outside the gene matches. Germline V gene data show CDR1 as SGHRS and CDR2 as YFSETQ. For the CDR3, the DNA is TGCGCCAGCAGCCCAACCCCAGGGGGTCGAAGCGAAAAACTGTTTTTT. Its protein is CASSPTPGGRSEKLFF.

This chain joins TRBV18 and TRBJ1-4; TRBD1 agrees at 7 bases. From germline, CDR1 is KGHSH and CDR2 LQKENI. There are 16 residues in the CDR3. Trimming removed 4 bases from V and 0 bases from J; junction bases left unmatched: 5. This CDR3 reads CASSLNQGATNEKLFF. The CDR3 coding sequence is TGTGCCAGCTCACTCAACCAGGGGGCAACTAATGAAAAACTGTTTTTT. Combining the CDR3 with reference TRBV18 and TRBJ1-4 gives the whole variable domain NAGVMQNPRHLVRRRGQEARLRCSPMKGHSHVYWYRQLPEEGLKFMVYLQKENIIDESGMPKERFSAEFPKEGPSILRIQQVVRGDSAAYFCASSLNQGATNEKLFFGSGTQLSVL.

DNA for the CDR3: TGTGCCTCCGGGAGGGCCCTAGTCTCCTACGAGCAGTACTTC. This gives the protein CASGRALVSYEQYF. The chain couples TRBV7-8 to TRBJ2-7; TRBD2 matches at 8 bases. CDR3 length: 14 residues. Per germline, CDR1 SGHVS and CDR2 FQNEAQ. J gave up 0 bases and V 11 bases, and 9 bases lay outside the gene matches. Using reference TRBV7-8 and TRBJ2-7 for the parts outside the CDR3, the full variable domain is GAGVSQSPRYKVAKRGQDVALRCDPISGHVSLFWYQQALGQGPEFLTYFQNEAQLDKSGLPSDRFFAERPEGSVSTLKIQRTQQEDSAVYLCASGRALVSYEQYFGPGTRLTVT.

The V call is TRBV30, the J call TRBJ1-4; D may be TRBD1 (5 bases). The germline CDR1 and CDR2 sequences are GTSNPN and SVGIG (reference sequence). V was pared by 2 bases and J by 2 bases, with 12 bases between. The CDR3 is 15 amino acids. The CDR3 sequence: CAWSTSRATNEKLFF. CDR3 nucleotide sequence: TGTGCCTGGAGTACCTCCAGGGCCACTAATGAAAAACTGTTTTTT.

The rearrangement joins TRBV28 to TRBJ2-5; D possibly matches TRBD1 or TRBD2 (5 bases each). The CDR3 is 14 residues long. Per the germline V gene, CDR1 is MDHEN and CDR2 is SYDVKM. V was pared by 5 bases and J by 5 bases, with 15 bases between. CDR3: CASSRSVGAETQYF. CDR3 DNA: TGTGCCAGCAGTCGCAGTGTCGGGGCGGAGACCCAGTACTTC.

V is TRBV9 and J is TRBJ2-1, with 10 bases aligning to TRBD1. The V segment lost 2 bases and the J segment 0 bases; nucleotides outside the gene matches: 11. The CDR3 loop spans 19 amino acids. Looked up from germline, CDR1 is SGDLS and CDR2 is YYNGEE. Here the CDR3 reads CASSVHPGQGRSSYNEQFF. The CDR3 bases are TGTGCCAGCAGCGTTCACCCGGGACAGGGGAGAAGCTCCTACAATGAGCAGTTCTTC. The full variable domain, its missing parts supplied by reference TRBV9 and TRBJ2-1, is DSGVTQTPKHLITATGQRVTLRCSPRSGDLSVYWYQQSLDQGLQFLIQYYNGEERAKGNILERFSAQQFPDLHSELNLSSLELGDSALYFCASSVHPGQGRSSYNEQFFGPGTRLTVL.

The chain carries TRBV11-3 and TRBJ1-1, with D perhaps matching TRBD1 (6 bases). Trimming shortened V by 4 bases and J by 0 bases, and 12 bases separated the two germline ends. Germline-derived CDR1 and CDR2 are SGHNT and YENEEA. The CDR3 extends over 15 amino acids. Here the CDR3 reads CASSSGGSLNTEAFF. The CDR3 nucleotides read TGTGCCAGCAGCTCGGGGGGCTCCTTGAACACTGAAGCTTTCTTT.

The V and J genes are TRBV7-2 and TRBJ2-7; a possible D gene is TRBD2 (5 bases). Looked up from germline, CDR1 is SGHTA and CDR2 is FQGNSA. V was shortened by 6 bases and J by 0 bases, with 9 bases between the two germline ends. This CDR3 region has 13 residues. The CDR3 region has the DNA TGTGCCAGCAGTAGGCTAGCCTCCTACGAGCAGTACTTC. It translates to CASSRLASYEQYF.

V and J are TRBV15 and TRBJ1-1; no firm D call. The CDR3 is made up of 14 amino acids. The V gene lost 0 bases and the J gene lost 4 bases, with 9 bases spanning the gap. In germline, CDR1 is LNHNV, CDR2 YYDKDF (reference sequence). The CDR3 coding sequence is TGTGCCACCAGCAGAGATAAGGGAACCACTGAAGCTTTCTTT. Translated, it gives CATSRDKGTTEAFF.

The V gene is TRBV6-5, the J gene TRBJ2-5; the match to TRBD2 covers 11 bases. The CDR3 runs 14 residues. J lost 5 bases, V lost 10 bases, and 9 bases had no gene match. The germline gives CDR1 MNHEY, CDR2 SVGAGI. Here the CDR3 reads CAIGSSGRGETQYF. The CDR3 nucleotides are TGTGCCATCGGAAGTAGCGGGAGGGGGGAGACCCAGTACTTC.

The V and J genes are TRBV7-9 and TRBJ1-4; no reliable D call. The CDR3 has 15 amino acids. V was clipped by 5 bases and J by 8 bases, with 18 bases between them. CDR1 is SEHNR, CDR2 FQNEAQ, per germline (reference sequence). DNA of the CDR3: TGTGCCAGCAGCCCCACTGCTGCCGAGGGCGAAAAACTGTTTTTT. Protein sequence: CASSPTAAEGEKLFF.

V and J are TRBV29-1 and TRBJ2-7; 11 bases are a match to TRBD2. CDR1 and CDR2 from the germline V gene are SQVTM and ANQGSEA. The trim removed 5 bases at V and 0 bases at J, leaving 0 bases unmatched. This CDR3 has 13 residues. The CDR3 nucleotides are TGCAGCGTTACTAGCGGGAGCTCCTACGAGCAGTACTTC. It codes for CSVTSGSSYEQYF.

The rearrangement joins TRBV4-3 to TRBJ1-5; no clear D. Germline V gene data show CDR1 as LGHNA and CDR2 as YSLEER. V lost 0 bases and J 0 bases, leaving 9 bases between the germline ends. The CDR3 consists of 16 residues. The CDR3 spells CASSQDSVPSNQPQHF. The DNA for the CDR3 is TGCGCCAGCAGCCAAGATTCGGTCCCTAGCAATCAGCCCCAGCATTTT.

The rearrangement uses TRBV2 and TRBJ1-5; 7 nucleotides agree with TRBD1. Germline V lookup: CDR1 SNHLY, CDR2 FYNNEI. This CDR3 has 14 amino acids. Germline trimming cut 7 bases from V and 6 bases from J; bases unmatched to any gene: 9. For the CDR3, the DNA is TGTGCCAGCACTGGACAGGCAGGAGGTCAGCCCCAGCATTTT. Its translation is CASTGQAGGQPQHF.

V is TRBV18 and J is TRBJ1-6; D uncertain. This CDR3 comprises 16 residues. Germline V gene sequence: CDR1 KGHSH, CDR2 LQKENI. V shed 6 bases and J shed 0 bases, with 12 bases lying between them. CDR3 bases: TGTGCCAGCTCCCCCACGGAGGCCTCCTATAATTCACCCCTCCACTTT. Its protein product is CASSPTEASYNSPLHF.

The chain couples TRBV19 to TRBJ2-7, with a tentative D call TRBD2 (5 bases). Germline V gives CDR1 LNHDA, CDR2 SQIVND (reference sequence). The CDR3 runs to 16 residues. With 7 bases removed from V and 3 bases from J, the gap between germline ends came to 22 bases. As DNA, the CDR3 is TGTGCCAGTAACTCCTGGGCGGGTAGCCAAGTCTACGAGCAGTACTTC. Amino acid sequence: CASNSWAGSQVYEQYF.